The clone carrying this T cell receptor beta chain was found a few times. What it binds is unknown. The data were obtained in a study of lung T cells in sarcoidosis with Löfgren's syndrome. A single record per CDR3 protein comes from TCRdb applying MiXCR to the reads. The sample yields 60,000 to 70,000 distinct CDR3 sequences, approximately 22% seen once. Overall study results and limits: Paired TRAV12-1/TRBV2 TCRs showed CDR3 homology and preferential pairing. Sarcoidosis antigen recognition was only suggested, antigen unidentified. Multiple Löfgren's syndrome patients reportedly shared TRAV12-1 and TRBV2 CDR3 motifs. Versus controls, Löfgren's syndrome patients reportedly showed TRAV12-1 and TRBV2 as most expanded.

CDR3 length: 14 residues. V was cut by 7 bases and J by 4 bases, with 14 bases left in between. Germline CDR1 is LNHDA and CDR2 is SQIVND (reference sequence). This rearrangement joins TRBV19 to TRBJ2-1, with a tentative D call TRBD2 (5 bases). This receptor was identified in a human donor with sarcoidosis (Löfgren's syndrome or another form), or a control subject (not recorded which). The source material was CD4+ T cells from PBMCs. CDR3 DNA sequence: TGTGCCAGTAAATGGCGGGCATCGTACAATGAGCAGTTCTTC. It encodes CASKWRASYNEQFF.